Described below is a single T cell receptor beta chain sequence and its context. Its antigen is undetermined. The sample is drawn from a study of cytomegalovirus exposure and HLA in healthy donors. Study in general: Among the 300 to 400 donors who were genotyped, about 80% fell in the genetic ancestry cluster that is associated with self-reported Caucasian donors.

Study results and caveats: The authors reported that TCR beta sequences could predict HLA-A and HLA-B alleles. These predictions were accurate for most subjects in the first cohort.

PCR primers comprised 60 Vbeta and 13 Jbeta primers. TCRdb keeps only in-frame clones here, not all; method: immunoSEQ multiplex PCR. The data contain 200,000 to 250,000 clones, about 83% of them singletons. V lost 0 bases, J lost 0 bases, and 12 bases lay in between. There are 16 residues in the CDR3. The germline CDR1 and CDR2 sequences are SGDLS and YYNGEE. The chain links TRBV9 to TRBJ1-1, with D possibly matching TRBD1 (6 bases). This clonotype was sampled from a girl aged 5 to 17 in good health and CMV-seronegative. The sequencing input was PBMCs. Written as DNA, the CDR3 is TGTGCCAGCAGCGTAGGAGTAACAGGGATGAACACTGAAGCTTTCTTT. Translated: CASSVGVTGMNTEAFF.